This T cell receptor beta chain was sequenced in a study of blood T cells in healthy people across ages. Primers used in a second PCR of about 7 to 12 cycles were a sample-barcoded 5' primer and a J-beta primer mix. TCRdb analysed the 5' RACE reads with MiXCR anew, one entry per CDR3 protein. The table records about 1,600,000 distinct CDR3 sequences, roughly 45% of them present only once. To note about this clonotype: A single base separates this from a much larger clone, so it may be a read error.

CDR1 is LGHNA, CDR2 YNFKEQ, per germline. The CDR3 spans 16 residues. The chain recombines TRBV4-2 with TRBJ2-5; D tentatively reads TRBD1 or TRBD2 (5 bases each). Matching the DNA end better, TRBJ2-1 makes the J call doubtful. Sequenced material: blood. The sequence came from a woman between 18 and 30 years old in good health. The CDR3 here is CASSQVNGGDQETQFF. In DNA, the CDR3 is TGTGCCAGCAGCCAAGTAAACGGTGGGGACCAAGAGACCCAGTTCTTC.